This T cell receptor beta chain was found in a study of tumor-infiltrating lymphocytes in glioblastoma multiforme. The V gene's germline CDR1 is SGHAT and CDR2 FQNNGV. This CDR3 comprises 17 residues. TCRB libraries came from RNA via three nested multiplex PCR rounds. MiXCR was run by TCRdb on the multiplex PCR reads, yielding one entry per CDR3 protein. The sample lists around 10,000 distinct CDR3 sequences, 55% to 80% occurring once. In regard to this clonotype: At one of its ends the junction is not consistent with the germline gene, which may arise from a read error.

Sequenced sample: brain tumor tissue. The rearrangement joins TRBV11-2 to TRBJ2-1; TRBD2 agrees at 7 bases. The clonotype comes from a male donor with glioblastoma. The CDR3, as DNA: TGTGCCAGCAGTTTAGTCCCTGCTAGCGGCATCTACAATGAGCAGCTCTTC. Its protein is CASSLVPASGIYNEQLF.